The 27 T cell receptor beta chains given below trace back to one sample, sequenced in a study of PD-1 blockade in mismatch repair-deficient tumors. Data came from immunoSEQ multiplex PCR; TCRdb stores just in-frame clones and leaves some out. The repertoire has some 48,000 clones, approximately 80% of them found once; the top ten carry less than 3.5%. The sample here was PBMCs, taken before pembrolizumab treatment. These receptors originate from an adult with mismatch repair-deficient cancer.

The chain links TRBV6-5 to TRBJ2-1; 13 nucleotides agree with TRBD2. Germline V gives CDR1 MNHEY, CDR2 SVGAGI. V dropped 6 bases and J dropped 7; count of bases not matched to a gene: 6. The CDR3 has 15 residues. The CDR3 protein is CASRSLAGGPNEQFF. The CDR3 DNA reads as TGTGCCAGCAGGTCACTAGCGGGAGGGCCGAATGAGCAGTTCTTC.

The chain employs TRBV6-6 and TRBJ1-5, with 7 bases identical to TRBD1. Trimming took 5 bases from V and 0 from J; bases not matched to a gene: 4. Germline assignment: CDR1 MNHNY and CDR2 SVGAGI (reference sequence). CDR3 length: 15 residues. CDR3 coding DNA: TGTGCCAGCAGTCGTGGACAGGATAGCAATCAGCCCCAGCATTTT. Protein: CASSRGQDSNQPQHF.

The J gene is TRBJ1-1, the V gene TRBV4-3; TRBD1 agrees at 7 bases. V shed 3 bases, J shed 4 bases, and the junction held 8 bases outside the gene matches. The CDR3 extends over 15 amino acids. Germline-derived CDR1 and CDR2 are LGHNA and YSLEER. The CDR3 nucleotides read TGCGCCAGCAGCCACCTCGACAGGGTGGGCACTGAAGCTTTCTTT. Its protein is CASSHLDRVGTEAFF.

The chain has TRBV5-1 and TRBJ2-1; TRBD2 agrees at 15 bases. V trimming: 4 bases; J trimming: 5 bases; junction bases outside the gene matches: 10. Germline-derived CDR1 and CDR2 are SGHRS and YFSETQ. CDR3 length: 18 amino acids. The CDR3 sequence is CASSPSVWTSGRDNEQFF. The DNA for the CDR3 is TGCGCCAGCAGCCCGTCTGTTTGGACTAGCGGGAGGGACAATGAGCAGTTCTTC.

V and J are TRBV27 and TRBJ1-1, with TRBD1 identical over 7 bases. The V gene end was trimmed by 5 bases and the J gene end by 2 bases; junction bases not matched to a gene: 8. The CDR3 is 15 amino acids. The germline V gene has CDR1 MNHEY and CDR2 SMNVEV (reference sequence). This CDR3 reads CASSPQGGRNTEAFF. The DNA for the CDR3 is TGTGCCAGCAGTCCCCAAGGGGGCAGAAACACTGAAGCTTTCTTT.

The J gene is TRBJ1-5, the V gene TRBV5-5; D is undetermined. Germline CDR1 is SGHKS and CDR2 is YYEKEE (reference sequence). V was pared by 0 bases and J by 5 bases, with 12 bases between. The CDR3 contains 15 residues. The CDR3 loop reads CASSLGAGVHQPQHF. DNA of the CDR3: TGTGCCAGCAGCTTGGGAGCCGGGGTCCATCAGCCCCAGCATTTT.

The rearrangement uses TRBV7-3 and TRBJ2-1; D call uncertain. V gave up 2 bases and J gave up 3 bases, with 5 bases separating them. Per the germline V gene, CDR1 is SGHTA and CDR2 is FQGTGA. This CDR3 is built from 13 residues. CDR3: CASSLASYNEQFF. The CDR3 DNA reads TGTGCCAGCAGCTTAGCTAGCTACAATGAGCAGTTCTTC.

The chain carries TRBV27 and TRBJ2-1, with D hard to call. Looked up from germline, CDR1 is MNHEY and CDR2 is SMNVEV (reference sequence). This CDR3 spans 14 amino acids. Deletions cut 5 bases from V and 3 bases from J, with 11 bases between. The DNA of the CDR3 is TGTGCCAGCAGTGCGACTGGGGTCTACAATGAGCAGTTCTTC. This codes for CASSATGVYNEQFF.

The gene calls are TRBV25-1 and TRBJ2-2, with no clear D. V lost 1 base and J lost 6, with 9 bases in between. Germline CDR1 reads MGHDK; CDR2 reads SYGVNS. CDR3 length equals 14 residues. This CDR3 reads CASSESAIPGELFF. The CDR3 coding sequence is TGTGCCAGCAGTGAATCCGCAATCCCCGGGGAGCTGTTTTTT.

This clone was seen more than once but under ten times. The rearrangement uses TRBV27 and TRBJ1-2; D possibly corresponds to TRBD1 (5 bases). Per germline, CDR1 MNHEY and CDR2 SMNVEV (reference sequence). The CDR3 runs to 15 residues. Trimming left V 6 bases short and J 8 bases short, with 22 bases between. The CDR3 spells CASSLVGTSASGYTF. CDR3 sequence (DNA): TGTGCCAGCAGCTTGGTTGGGACGTCGGCCTCCGGCTACACCTTC.

The V gene is TRBV9, the J gene TRBJ2-2, with D perhaps being TRBD1 or TRBD2 (5 bases each). Germline V gene lookup returns CDR1 SGDLS and CDR2 YYNGEE. The CDR3 totals 15 residues. Between the trimmed V and J ends, which lost 2 bases and 3 bases, there was a span of 11 bases. The CDR3 reads CASSVGPADTGELFF. Written as DNA, the CDR3 is TGTGCCAGCAGCGTGGGACCCGCCGACACCGGGGAGCTGTTTTTT.

The chain employs TRBV5-4 and TRBJ1-4, with 8 nucleotides matching TRBD1. The V and J ends lost 1 base and 6 bases, in that order; junction bases with no gene match: 11. Germline V gene sequence: CDR1 SGHNT, CDR2 YYREEE (reference sequence). The length of the CDR3 is 17 residues. The CDR3 sequence is CASSLQRRSGQDEKLFF. The CDR3 nucleotides read TGTGCCAGCAGCTTGCAAAGGCGGTCGGGACAGGATGAAAAACTGTTTTTT.

The genes are TRBV6-6 and TRBJ2-2; possibly TRBD1 for D (6 bases). The V and J ends lost 6 bases and 2 bases respectively, with 16 bases between them. The CDR3 is 16 amino acids. The germline V gene encodes CDR1 MNHNY and CDR2 SVGAGI (reference sequence). The CDR3 spells CASRLDRTQNTGELFF. The CDR3 DNA follows: TGTGCCAGCAGACTGGACAGAACCCAAAACACCGGGGAGCTGTTTTTT.

The V call is TRBV11-2, the J call TRBJ1-3, with D possibly being TRBD1 (6 bases). This CDR3 region has 17 residues. Trimming left V 5 bases short and J 0 bases short, with 17 bases between. CDR1 SGHAT and CDR2 FQNNGV come from the germline V gene. The CDR3 is CASSPTGTLSSGNTIYF. DNA for the CDR3: TGTGCCAGCAGCCCGACCGGGACACTGAGCTCTGGAAACACCATATATTTT.

The gene calls are TRBV9 and TRBJ2-5; D gene unclear. Looked up from germline, CDR1 is SGDLS and CDR2 is YYNGEE. The V end lost 0 bases, the J end lost 3 bases, and 12 bases lay between the germline ends. The CDR3 is 15 amino acids. In DNA form, the CDR3 reads TGTGCCAGCAGCGTAGAAGGGCGTGGCAAAGAGACCCAGTACTTC. It specifies CASSVEGRGKETQYF.

The gene calls are TRBV29-1 and TRBJ2-1; TRBD2 matches 7 bases. With V trimmed by 0 bases and J by 8 bases, 4 bases remained unmatched. CDR1 SQVTM and CDR2 ANQGSEA come from the germline V gene. The CDR3 is made up of 13 amino acids. CDR3 residues: CSVEEVAGDEQFF. In DNA, the CDR3 is TGCAGCGTTGAAGAGGTTGCGGGGGATGAGCAGTTCTTC.

This clone was seen a handful of times. The CDR3 DNA reads TGCGCCAGCAGCCCCGGGACTCGCTACGAGCAGTACTTC. Translating it yields CASSPGTRYEQYF. The genes are TRBV4-1 and TRBJ2-7; the D gene is possibly TRBD2 (6 bases). Germline V lookup: CDR1 MGHRA, CDR2 YSYEKL. The CDR3 length is 13 residues. Trimming cost V 4 bases and J 3 bases, with 10 bases left between them.

The V and J genes are TRBV2 and TRBJ1-5; unclear D gene. The germline V gene has CDR1 SNHLY and CDR2 FYNNEI. This CDR3 spans 14 amino acids. The V end lost 6 bases, the J end lost 3 bases, and 12 bases lay between the germline ends. DNA of the CDR3: TGTGCCAGCAGGGCGGACGGTGACAATCAGCCCCAGCATTTT. It yields the protein CASRADGDNQPQHF.

This clone was recorded only once. The V gene is TRBV28, the J gene TRBJ1-2, with D unresolved. V was pared by 7 bases and J by 1 base, with 13 bases between. The CDR3 is made up of 14 amino acids. Germline-derived CDR1 and CDR2 are MDHEN and SYDVKM. CDR3 DNA: TGTGCCAGCACCAGCAGCGGTTTTAACTATGGCTACACCTTC. It encodes CASTSSGFNYGYTF.

The chain links TRBV7-9 to TRBJ1-3; D unclear. CDR3 length equals 11 residues. Germline-derived CDR1 and CDR2 are SEHNR and FQNEAQ (reference sequence). V was cut by 3 bases and J by 6 bases, with 3 bases left in between. In DNA, the CDR3 is TGTGCCAGCAGCTTCCTAAACACCATATATTTT. This encodes CASSFLNTIYF.

The rearrangement joins TRBV10-3 to TRBJ2-2, with D tentatively TRBD2 (6 bases). Germline CDR1 reads ENHRY; CDR2 reads SYGVKD. Trimming left V 8 bases short and J 2 bases short, with 21 bases between. The CDR3 runs 17 residues. The CDR3 sequence is CAISTFGAGPNTGELFF. CDR3 DNA sequence: TGTGCCATCTCTACATTTGGAGCGGGTCCCAACACCGGGGAGCTGTTTTTT.

This chain joins TRBV7-6 and TRBJ2-3; TRBD2 matches 12 bases. This CDR3 comprises 15 residues. CDR1 SGHVS and CDR2 FNYEAQ come from the germline V gene. V lost 0 bases to trimming and J lost 9 bases; unmatched junction nucleotides: 4. CDR3 nucleotides: TGTGCCAGCAGCTTAGCACTAGCGGGGGGATGGACGCAGTATTTT. This codes for CASSLALAGGWTQYF.

The J gene is TRBJ2-1, the V gene TRBV5-5; TRBD2 agrees at 9 bases. Germline V gene sequence: CDR1 SGHKS, CDR2 YYEKEE (reference sequence). After removal of 2 bases from V and 3 bases from J, the junction contained 9 bases not matched to a gene. This CDR3 is built from 17 residues. This CDR3 is CASSFRTSAYLYNEQFF. The CDR3 nucleotides are TGTGCCAGCAGCTTTAGGACTAGCGCCTACCTCTACAATGAGCAGTTCTTC.

The rearrangement links TRBV12-5 to TRBJ1-5; no definite D call. The CDR3 sequence is 13 residues long. Germline assignment: CDR1 LGHNT and CDR2 FRNRAP. V gave up 5 bases and J gave up 7 bases, with 12 bases separating them. The CDR3 here is CASGPSSGQPQHF. The CDR3 bases are TGTGCTAGTGGTCCTTCCTCAGGACAGCCCCAGCATTTT.

The chain employs TRBV9 and TRBJ2-3; 10 bases map to TRBD2. Germline assignment: CDR1 SGDLS and CDR2 YYNGEE. This CDR3 region has 15 residues. J was trimmed by 4 bases and V by 1 base; bases with no gene match: 3. The CDR3 sequence is CASSVSGRGSDTQYF. The CDR3 DNA sequence: TGTGCCAGCAGCGTAAGCGGGAGGGGGTCAGATACGCAGTATTTT.

This rearrangement joins TRBV11-2 to TRBJ1-1, with D perhaps matching TRBD1 (6 bases). The germline V gene encodes CDR1 SGHAT and CDR2 FQNNGV. V lost 5 bases, J lost 0 bases, and 10 bases lay in between. The CDR3 is 14 amino acids. The CDR3: CASSPGALNTEAFF. The CDR3 DNA reads TGTGCCAGCAGCCCGGGGGCCTTGAACACTGAAGCTTTCTTT.

This chain connects TRBV10-1 to TRBJ1-1; D is perhaps TRBD1 (6 bases). The CDR3 sequence is 15 residues long. Per germline, CDR1 WNHNN and CDR2 SYGVQD (reference sequence). V was pared by 0 bases and J by 5 bases, with 13 bases between. CDR3 nucleotide sequence: TGCGCCAGCAGTGAGTCAAGGGGGGGCTGGACTGAAGCTTTCTTT. It encodes CASSESRGGWTEAFF.